The entry below describes one T cell receptor beta chain. Its antigen is unknown. This entry comes from a study of OX40 agonist ivuxolimab in advanced cancers. Study details: Hepatocellular carcinoma, melanoma, renal cell or head and neck cancer was diagnosed in the dose-escalation patients. Study-level findings and limits: Clonal expansion in partial responders at 0.1-3.0 mg/kg ranked among the lowest. In the 0.1 to 3.0 mg/kg range, CD4+ and CD8+ blood T cells had expanded clonally by week 6.

Assay: immunoSEQ multiplex PCR; the TCRdb copy retains only in-frame clones and omits some. The table lists tens of thousands of clones, around 89% of them singletons. After removal of 6 bases from V and 8 bases from J, the junction contained 8 bases not matched to a gene. The CDR3 consists of 13 residues. From germline, CDR1 is LNHDA and CDR2 SQIVND (reference sequence). Sequenced material: CD4+ or CD8+ T cells sorted from blood, taken in a trial of the OX40 agonist ivuxolimab. This clonotype was sampled from an adult with an advanced solid tumor such as melanoma, head and neck, liver or kidney cancer. The rearrangement uses TRBV19 and TRBJ2-5; TRBD2 aligns across 8 bases. The CDR3 DNA is TGTGCCAGTAGCAACCAGCGGGAGAGTACCCAGTACTTC. It encodes CASSNQRESTQYF.